Below, one T cell receptor beta chain is given with its context. This specimen comes from a study of T cell changes during pregnancy in multiple sclerosis. TCRdb keeps only in-frame clones here, not all; method: immunoSEQ multiplex PCR. This sample yields 78,000 or so clones, of which around 90% are seen a single time; 2% to 3% belongs to the top ten. From germline, CDR1 is MDHEN and CDR2 SYDVKM. The CDR3 has 14 residues. V shed 3 bases and J shed 2 bases, with 11 bases lying between them. This TCR was sampled from a female donor with multiple sclerosis, enrolled in a pregnancy study. The chain joins TRBV28 to TRBJ2-7; perhaps TRBD2 as D (6 bases). The input for sequencing was peripheral blood, taken before pregnancy. The CDR3 here is CASSFGGATYEQYF. In nucleotides, the CDR3 is TGTGCCAGCAGTTTCGGGGGAGCCACCTACGAGCAGTACTTC.